A selection of T cell receptor beta chains follows, all from one sample in a study of blood T cell repertoires in COVID-19. The table came from immunoSEQ multiplex PCR; TCRdb's copy has only in-frame clones and leaves some out. The repertoire holds about 210,000 clones, around 88% seen once, with roughly 2.8% in the top ten. The sample consisted of peripheral blood. Every receptor here comes from a man aged 50-60 years with active or convalescent COVID-19. Both conserved end residues are part of each CDR3. D genes are given only for firm matches. Size is stated for part of the rows, as once, few or many counts, or as a class when the clone is expanded.

>once|-|TRBV11-1|TRBJ2-5
TGTGCCAGCAGCCGAGGGTTAGGGCCCCTCCAAGAGACCCAGTACTTC
CASSRGLGPLQETQYF
>-|-|TRBV7-2|TRBJ1-2
TGTGCCAGCAGCTTAGGGGTGGCAGGGCGATATGGCTACACCTTC
CASSLGVAGRYGYTF
>-|-|TRBV3-1/TRBV3-2|TRBJ1-1
TGTGCCAGCGCCGGGTACTCTTCGAACACTGAAGCTTTCTTT
CASAGYSSNTEAFF
>-|TRBD2|TRBV18|TRBJ2-7
TGTGCCAGCTCACCTCCCGGACTAGCGGGAGGCTACGAGCAGTACTTC
CASSPPGLAGGYEQYF
>-|-|TRBV28|TRBJ2-1
TGTGCCAGCAGTCAACGGAATGAGCAGTTCTTC
CASSQRNEQFF
>few|-|TRBV9|TRBJ1-2
TGTGCCAGCAGCGCTCATAGGGTAGGGGGGGAGGAGAATGGCTACACCTTC
CASSAHRVGGEENGYTF
>few|-|TRBV24-1|TRBJ2-2
TGTGCCACCAGGGGAGAAGGCACCGGGGAGCTGTTTTTT
CATRGEGTGELFF
>-|-|TRBV6-1|TRBJ2-7
TGTGCCAGCAGTGAAGTAACAGCCTACGAGCAGTACTTC
CASSEVTAYEQYF
>once|-|TRBV7-9|TRBJ1-2
TGTGCCGGTTCTGACAGTGGAGTCTATGGCTACACCTTC
CAGSDSGVYGYTF
>-|-|TRBV7-9|TRBJ2-7
TGTGCCAGCAGCCCACTTGGGGGCTTTCCCTACGAGCAGTACTTC
CASSPLGGFPYEQYF
>-|-|TRBV7-9|TRBJ2-1
TGTGCCAGCAGCTTAGTACTTTACAATGAGCAGTTCTTC
CASSLVLYNEQFF
>few|-|TRBV19|TRBJ2-3
TGTGCCAGTAGTCCTCAGGGGACGGGGCCAGATACGCAGTATTTT
CASSPQGTGPDTQYF
>-|-|TRBV30|TRBJ1-1
TGTGCCTGGAGTGCGTACAGGAGGAACACTGAAGCTTTCTTT
CAWSAYRRNTEAFF
>-|-|TRBV5-1|TRBJ2-2
TGCGCCAGCAGCTTGGACTCCAACACCGGGGAGCTGTTTTTT
CASSLDSNTGELFF
>-|-|TRBV3-1/TRBV3-2|TRBJ2-7
TGTGCCAGCAGCTCTAAGTTAGAGGTCTACTTC
CASSSKLEVYF
>once|-|TRBV12-3/TRBV12-4|TRBJ2-7
TGTGCCAGCAGCGAGACTCGTTACGAGCAGTACTTC
CASSETRYEQYF
>-|-|TRBV15|TRBJ2-5
TGTGCCACCAGCAGAGCGGGGAACACAGGGTGGACCCAGTACTTC
CATSRAGNTGWTQYF
>once|-|TRBV30|TRBJ2-5
TGTGCCTGGAGTGAAGGTCAGGGGCAAGAGACCCAGTACTTC
CAWSEGQGQETQYF
>once|TRBD2|TRBV6-5|TRBJ2-5
TGTGCCAGCAGCCGGGGGGGGCAGCAAGAGACCCAGTACTTC
CASSRGGQQETQYF
>-|TRBD1|TRBV5-1|TRBJ1-2
TGCGCCAGCAGCCTGACCGGGCGACAGGGGAATGGCTACACCTTC
CASSLTGRQGNGYTF
>-|TRBD2|TRBV6-5|TRBJ2-7
TGTGCCAGCAGATCTAGCGGGGACTCCTACGAGCAGTACTTC
CASRSSGDSYEQYF
>-|TRBD1|TRBV5-1|TRBJ1-1
TGCGCCAGCAGCTTGGCCAAGACAGGGCCGAGGAACACTGAAGCTTTCTTT
CASSLAKTGPRNTEAFF
>-|TRBD2|TRBV3-1/TRBV3-2|TRBJ2-5
TGTGCCAGCAGCCAAGGGTTTGAGCTAGCGGGGACCCAAGAGACCCAGTACTTC
CASSQGFELAGTQETQYF
>-|-|TRBV11-2|TRBJ2-3
TGTGCCAGCAGCTCCTACCTTGATTCAGATACGCAGTATTTT
CASSSYLDSDTQYF
>-|TRBD1|TRBV19|TRBJ1-1
TGTGCCAGCCGGACAGGGGGGGACACTGAAGCTTTCTTT
CASRTGGDTEAFF
>-|-|TRBV5-6|TRBJ1-1
TGTGCCAGCAGCTTGGTCTACAGGAGGGGCACTGAAGCTTTCTTT
CASSLVYRRGTEAFF
>-|TRBD2|TRBV7-9|TRBJ2-5
TGTGCCAGCAGCTTGGCGGGGGTAAAAGAGACCCAGTACTTC
CASSLAGVKETQYF
>-|TRBD1|TRBV6-5|TRBJ1-2
TGTGCCAGCAGTTACGGGACAGGGGGCCTCTATGGCTACACCTTC
CASSYGTGGLYGYTF
>-|TRBD2|TRBV5-4|TRBJ2-1
TGTGCCAGCAGTTCTGGACTAGGCCCCGACAGTGAGCAGTTCTTC
CASSSGLGPDSEQFF
>-|-|TRBV9|TRBJ2-2
TGTGCCAGCAGCGTACGACACAAGAACACCGGGGAGCTGTTTTTT
CASSVRHKNTGELFF
>-|TRBD1|TRBV6-6|TRBJ1-2
TGTGCCAGCAGTTTCACCGGGACAGGGGGCTTCGGCTACACCTTC
CASSFTGTGGFGYTF
>-|-|TRBV29-1|TRBJ1-3
TGCAGCGTGGCCCCTGGAAACACCATATATTTT
CSVAPGNTIYF
>-|-|TRBV11-3|TRBJ2-3
TGTGCCAGCAGCTCCCCGGGGACAGATACGCAGTATTTT
CASSSPGTDTQYF
>-|-|TRBV12-3/TRBV12-4|TRBJ1-6
TGTGCCAGCAGCCCCAGGGGTAATTCACCCCTCCACTTT
CASSPRGNSPLHF
>once|TRBD1|TRBV2|TRBJ2-7
TGTGCCAGCAGCTCCGGGACAGGTTCCTACGAGCAGTACTTC
CASSSGTGSYEQYF
>-|TRBD1|TRBV30|TRBJ1-6
TGTGCCTGGAGTGCGGGACAGGAAGGTTCACCCCTCCACTTT
CAWSAGQEGSPLHF
>-|TRBD1|TRBV9|TRBJ1-4
TGTGCCAGCAGCGTAGAGGGGACAGAGAATGAAAAACTGTTTTTT
CASSVEGTENEKLFF
>-|TRBD2|TRBV27|TRBJ2-7
TGTGCCAGCAGTCTAACTACCGGGACTAGCGGGATGAGGGAGCAGTACTTC
CASSLTTGTSGMREQYF
>-|TRBD1|TRBV30|TRBJ1-3
TGTGCCTGGAGTCAAGACAGGGGTGGAAACACCATATATTTT
CAWSQDRGGNTIYF
>-|TRBD2|TRBV3-1/TRBV3-2|TRBJ2-5
TGTGCCAGCAGCTACGAACCCCGGGGGGGAGAGACCCAGTACTTC
CASSYEPRGGETQYF
>-|-|TRBV5-4|TRBJ1-1
TGTGCCAGCAGCTTGGTCGGGAGAGCTGAAGCTTTCTTT
CASSLVGRAEAFF
>-|TRBD2|TRBV6-5|TRBJ2-3
TGTGCCAGTGGGAGGACTAGCGGGAGCAGAGATACGCAGTATTTT
CASGRTSGSRDTQYF
>-|TRBD1|TRBV5-1|TRBJ1-6
TGCGCCAGCAGCTTGGGACAGGGAGTGGGTTCACCCCTCCACTTT
CASSLGQGVGSPLHF
>-|-|TRBV5-1|TRBJ2-5
TGCGCCAGCAGAAGCGGCTTAGAAGGGAGAGAGACCCAGTACTTC
CASRSGLEGRETQYF
>-|-|TRBV2|TRBJ2-7
TGTGCCAGCCGGGACTTTTCCTACGAGCAGTACTTC
CASRDFSYEQYF
>-|-|TRBV9|TRBJ1-2
TGTGCCAGCAGGAATAGCGGCCGCTACACCTTC
CASRNSGRYTF
>-|TRBD1|TRBV2|TRBJ1-5
TGTGCCAGCAATCAGGGGGTCAATCAGCCCCAGCATTTT
CASNQGVNQPQHF
>-|TRBD1|TRBV25-1|TRBJ2-6
TGTGCCAGCAGTAGACAGGGTCTAGACTCTGGGGCCAACGTCCTGACTTTC
CASSRQGLDSGANVLTF
>-|TRBD2|TRBV28|TRBJ2-4
TGTGCCAGCAGTTTAAGTCAGTCTTGGGAGGGATTGGACTTC
CASSLSQSWEGLDF